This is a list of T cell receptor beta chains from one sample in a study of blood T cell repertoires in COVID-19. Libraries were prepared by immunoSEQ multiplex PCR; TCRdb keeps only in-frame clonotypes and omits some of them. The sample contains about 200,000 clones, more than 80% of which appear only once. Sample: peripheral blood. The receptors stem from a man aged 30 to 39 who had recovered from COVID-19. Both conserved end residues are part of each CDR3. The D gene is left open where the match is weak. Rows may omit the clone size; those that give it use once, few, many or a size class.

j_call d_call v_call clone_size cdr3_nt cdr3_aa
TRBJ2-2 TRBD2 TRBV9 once TGTGCCAGCAGCGTTTGGGGACTAGCGGGGGGACGACCTAACACCGGGGAGCTGTTTTTT CASSVWGLAGGRPNTGELFF
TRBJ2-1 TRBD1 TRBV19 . TGTGCCAGTACCTTACCTGACAGGGAGTCGAGTGAGCAGTTCTTC CASTLPDRESSEQFF
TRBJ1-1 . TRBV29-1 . TGCAGCGTTGCGAAGCAGGTAGGCACTGAAGCTTTCTTT CSVAKQVGTEAFF
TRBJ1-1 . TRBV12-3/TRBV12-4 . TGTGCCAGCAGTTTAATTTTGGGGGGAGCTTTCTTT CASSLILGGAFF
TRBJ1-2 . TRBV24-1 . TGTGCCACCAGTGATTTACGGTATGGCTACACCTTC CATSDLRYGYTF
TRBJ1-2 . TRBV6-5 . TGTGCCAGCGGAGGGGTGTTTAGCTACACCTTC CASGGVFSYTF
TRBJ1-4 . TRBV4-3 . TGCGCCAGCAGCCAAGAGCCAGGGTTGAGAGAAAAACTGTTTTTT CASSQEPGLREKLFF
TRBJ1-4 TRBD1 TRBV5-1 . TGCGCCAGCAGCTCGTTCCAAAACAGGGGGGAAAAACTGTTTTTT CASSSFQNRGEKLFF
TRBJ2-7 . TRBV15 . TGTGCCACCAGCATAACAGGGTCCCACGAGCAGTACTTC CATSITGSHEQYF
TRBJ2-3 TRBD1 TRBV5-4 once TGTGCCAGCAGCCCCGGGACAGGGTATTTAGATACGCAGTATTTT CASSPGTGYLDTQYF
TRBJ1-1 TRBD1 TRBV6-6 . TGTGCCAGCAGTTACTCGACAGGGTTGAACACTGAAGCTTTCTTT CASSYSTGLNTEAFF
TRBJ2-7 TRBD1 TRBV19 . TGTGCCAGTAGTCCCGGGACAGGGAACTCTGAGCAGTACTTC CASSPGTGNSEQYF
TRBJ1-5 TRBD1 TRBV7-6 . TGTGCCAGCAGCCGCGGAGGGGACAGGGATCATCAGCCCCAGCATTTT CASSRGGDRDHQPQHF
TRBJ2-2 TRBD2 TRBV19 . TGTGCCAGTAGGCTGAGTAGCGGGGGAACGAACACCGGGGAGCTGTTTTTT CASRLSSGGTNTGELFF
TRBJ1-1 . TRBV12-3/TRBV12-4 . TGTGCCAGCAGCCCACAGGAAGGTACTGAAGCTTTCTTT CASSPQEGTEAFF
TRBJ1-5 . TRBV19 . TGTGCCAGTAGTAATCTAGGAGGCAATCAGCCCCAGCATTTT CASSNLGGNQPQHF